This T cell receptor (beta chain) was observed in a study of blood T cells in healthy people across ages. In regard to this clonotype: Its specificity is not known.

Study observations and caveats: The recorded TCR beta diversity per million T cells decreased in a roughly linear manner with age.

The germline gives CDR1 KGHSH, CDR2 LQKENI. V was clipped by 2 bases and J by 3 bases, with 12 bases between them. This CDR3 has 15 amino acids. Alongside a J-beta primer mix, a sample-barcoded 5' primer served in a second PCR lasting roughly 7 to 12 cycles. The authors tagged each cDNA molecule using a template-switch adaptor with 12 random nucleotides. All samples yielded 2.5 million or more CDR3-containing paired-end reads. MiXCR was run by TCRdb on the 5' RACE reads, yielding one entry per CDR3 protein. The sample records approximately 600,000 distinct CDR3 sequences, roughly 58% being singletons. The donors, aged roughly 6 to 90, were healthy Caucasians from Russia.

The material sequenced was blood. The clonotype originates from a man in his sixties in good health. The chain is built from TRBV18 and TRBJ2-3, with D unclear. CDR3 nucleotides: TGTGCCAGCTCACCATGTATAGAGACTACAGATACGCAGTATTTT. This gives the protein CASSPCIETTDTQYF.